This TCR beta chain was recorded in a study of T-cell reconstitution after alpha-beta-depleted transplantation in children. It was with unique molecular identifiers that the TCRbeta library was prepared. TCRdb reanalysed the PCR reads using MiXCR and keeps one entry per CDR3 protein. The profile shows 500,000 or so distinct CDR3 sequences, approximately 32% of them singletons. Per germline, CDR1 SEHNR and CDR2 FQNEAQ (reference sequence). V lost 5 bases and J lost 2, with 14 bases in between. The CDR3 totals 15 residues. This clonotype originated in a human donor who donated a stem cell graft to a child with aplastic anemia. Material: PBMCs from the stem cell graft donor, obtained from the stem cell graft. V is TRBV7-9 and J is TRBJ2-3, with D unclear. The DNA of the CDR3 is TGTGCCAGCAGCACCCCCAGAGCTTCCACAGATACGCAGTATTTT. This encodes CASSTPRASTDTQYF.